This T cell receptor beta chain was captured by sequencing in a study of control samples from healthy donors and cancer patients. Sequencing used immunoSEQ multiplex PCR; TCRdb keeps in-frame clones, though not all of them. This table holds over 75,000 clones, 91% found once. The CDR3 has 11 amino acids. Trimming pared 0 bases from V and 8 bases from J, leaving 2 bases between. Germline values: CDR1 MDHEN, CDR2 SYDVKM. This clonotype was obtained from a man younger than 45 in good health. The V gene is TRBV28, the J gene TRBJ1-5; D is unresolved. Sequencing input: blood. CDR3 loop: CASSLWEPQHF. The DNA of the CDR3 is TGTGCCAGCAGTTTATGGGAGCCCCAGCATTTT.